These 11 T cell receptor beta chains share one sample of origin, sequenced in a study of cytomegalovirus exposure and HLA in healthy donors. Researchers ran the PCR with 60 Vbeta and 13 Jbeta primers. Measured with immunoSEQ multiplex PCR; TCRdb has only the in-frame clones, and not every one. In the table there are about 160,000 clones, approximately 72% of which are singletons. Source material: PBMCs. The receptors here all came from a man in his fifties in good health and CMV-seronegative.

The chain joins TRBV23-1 to TRBJ2-5; 9 bases agree with TRBD1. TRBV23-1 qualifies as an ORF whose function is uncertain. The CDR3 spans 15 residues. V lost 7 bases to trimming and J lost 1 base; unmatched junction nucleotides: 7. This CDR3 reads CASNPVDRGQETQYF. The CDR3 DNA sequence: TGCGCCAGCAATCCAGTGGACAGGGGCCAAGAGACCCAGTACTTC.

This chain uses TRBV7-9 with TRBJ1-2, with 8 bases fitting TRBD1. The CDR3 extends over 17 amino acids. Germline V gene lookup returns CDR1 SEHNR and CDR2 FQNEAQ (reference sequence). Unmatched junction bases numbered 18, after V lost 4 bases and J lost 8 bases. The CDR3 sequence is CASSSEVGGRGQGGYTF. CDR3 DNA: TGTGCCAGCAGCTCAGAAGTAGGGGGCAGGGGGCAGGGAGGCTACACCTTC. The variable domain in full, completed from reference TRBV7-9 and TRBJ1-2, reads DTGVSQNPRHKITKRGQNVTFRCDPISEHNRLYWYRQTLGQGPEFLTYFQNEAQLEKSRLLSDRFSAERPKGSFSTLEIQRTEQGDSAMYLCASSSEVGGRGQGGYTFGSGTRLTVV.

Here the CDR3 reads CASSLNPTGTLGDTQYF. CDR3 sequence (DNA): TGTGCCAGCAGCTTAAACCCGACAGGGACCCTCGGGGATACGCAGTATTTT. V usage is TRBV7-2 and J usage is TRBJ2-3; 7 nucleotides agree with TRBD1. The V and J ends lost 2 bases and 6 bases, in that order; junction bases with no gene match: 14. The CDR3 is made up of 17 amino acids. Germline V gene sequence: CDR1 SGHTA, CDR2 FQGNSA.

The CDR3, as DNA: TGCGCCAGCAGCCTTCCCGGGACAGGGGGCGATTCACCCCTCCACTTT. It is translated as CASSLPGTGGDSPLHF. The chain uses TRBV5-1 and TRBJ1-6, with 12 bases that match TRBD1. The germline V gene has CDR1 SGHRS and CDR2 YFSETQ. The length of the CDR3 is 16 residues. V shed 4 bases and J 8 bases; nucleotides not matched to a gene: 7.

This clone occurred a few times. The chain is built from TRBV18 and TRBJ1-1; D uncertain. Trimming removed 1 base at V and 5 bases at J, with 8 bases between. The CDR3 contains 13 residues. Germline V CDR1 and CDR2: KGHSH, LQKENI. The CDR3 loop is CASSPQVETEAFF. The CDR3 coding sequence is TGTGCCAGCTCACCACAGGTGGAGACTGAAGCTTTCTTT.

This clone was detected only a few times. The chain uses TRBV18 and TRBJ1-5; D not certain. Trimming pared 2 bases from V and 0 bases from J, leaving 11 bases between. CDR3 length: 16 residues. Germline V lookup: CDR1 KGHSH, CDR2 LQKENI. CDR3 coding DNA: TGTGCCAGCTCACCATCGGTTTCCCATAGCAATCAGCCCCAGCATTTT. Translated: CASSPSVSHSNQPQHF.

V usage is TRBV5-8 and J usage is TRBJ2-3; tentative D call: TRBD2 (5 bases). Germline CDR1 is SGHTS and CDR2 is YDEGEE. The CDR3 sequence is 16 residues long. The V end lost 4 bases, the J end lost 1 base, and 16 bases lay between the germline ends. DNA for the CDR3: TGTGCCAGCAGCCCAACTAGGAGTTCGGGCACAGATACGCAGTATTTT. Amino acid sequence: CASSPTRSSGTDTQYF.

The chain carries TRBV25-1 and TRBJ1-2, with D possibly TRBD1 on 5 matching bases. The V end lost 5 bases, the J end lost 4 bases, and 11 bases lay between the germline ends. CDR3 length equals 13 residues. The germline V gene encodes CDR1 MGHDK and CDR2 SYGVNS. The CDR3 sequence is CASSWQGSYGYTF. CDR3 sequence (DNA): TGTGCCAGCAGTTGGCAGGGTTCCTATGGCTACACCTTC.

The rearrangement joins TRBV7-6 to TRBJ2-1; TRBD2 matches 10 bases. V was pared by 6 bases and J by 2 bases, with 4 bases of the junction left unmatched. CDR1 and CDR2 from the germline V gene are SGHVS and FNYEAQ. The CDR3 runs to 15 residues. The CDR3 protein is CASSQSGGAYNEQFF. The CDR3 DNA sequence: TGTGCCAGCAGTCAAAGCGGGGGGGCCTACAATGAGCAGTTCTTC.

The chain employs TRBV5-1 and TRBJ2-7; 7 bases line up with TRBD2. The germline CDR1 and CDR2 sequences are SGHRS and YFSETQ. The CDR3 totals 16 residues. V lost 0 bases to trimming and J lost 6 bases; unmatched junction nucleotides: 12. The CDR3 loop is CASSLAGTMTQGEQYF. CDR3 bases: TGCGCCAGCAGCTTGGCCGGGACTATGACCCAAGGCGAGCAGTACTTC.

The CDR3 region is CASSFILRGRGMNTEAFF. CDR3 nucleotide sequence: TGCGCCAGCAGCTTTATTCTCAGGGGGAGAGGGATGAACACTGAAGCTTTCTTT. This chain links TRBV5-1 with TRBJ1-1, with 7 nucleotides matching TRBD1. The V gene's germline CDR1 is SGHRS and CDR2 YFSETQ. This CDR3 spans 18 amino acids. The trim removed 2 bases at V and 0 bases at J, leaving 13 bases unmatched.